The 24 T cell receptor beta chains presented below share a single source sample, sequenced in a study of T cell responses to AZD1222 COVID-19 vaccine. TCRdb's copy holds only in-frame clones and misses some; the assay was immunoSEQ multiplex PCR. Among around 100,000 clones listed, more than 75% were seen once. Sequencing was performed on peripheral blood, taken on day 0 of AZD1222 vaccination. The receptors here all came from an adult in good health.

This clone has a handful of counts. The gene calls are TRBV6-5 and TRBJ1-4; D is unclear. CDR3 length: 13 amino acids. From germline, CDR1 is MNHEY and CDR2 SVGAGI. The V and J ends lost 6 bases and 11 bases respectively, with 16 bases between them. The CDR3 DNA reads TGTGCCAGCAGCGACCAGGCGGTTGGGAAACTGTTTTTT. As protein: CASSDQAVGKLFF.

This clone was seen only a few times. The chain employs TRBV11-1 and TRBJ1-1; D gene unclear. The V gene's germline CDR1 is SGHAT and CDR2 FQDESV (reference sequence). With 5 bases removed from V and 1 base from J, the gap between germline ends came to 8 bases. The CDR3 is made up of 13 amino acids. CDR3 residues: CASSIRENTEAFF. The CDR3 coding sequence is TGTGCCAGCAGCATAAGGGAGAACACTGAAGCTTTCTTT.

The rearrangement uses TRBV30 and TRBJ1-3, with D possibly being TRBD1 (5 bases). Per germline, CDR1 GTSNPN and CDR2 SVGIG (reference sequence). The CDR3 loop spans 17 amino acids. V was trimmed by 3 bases and J by 0 bases, leaving 18 bases between them. In DNA, the CDR3 is TGTGCCTGGAGGGGGCCGGGAGGAAGGGGCTCTGGAAACACCATATATTTT. Translation gives CAWRGPGGRGSGNTIYF.

The V and J genes are TRBV10-3 and TRBJ1-6, with D perhaps TRBD1 (6 bases). CDR1 ENHRY and CDR2 SYGVKD come from the germline V gene. Trimming stripped 1 base from V and 3 bases from J, with 7 bases between. The CDR3 runs to 15 residues. CDR3 amino acids: CAISELGGYNSPLHF. CDR3 coding DNA: TGTGCCATCAGTGAGTTAGGGGGCTATAATTCACCCCTCCACTTT.

The chain employs TRBV29-1 and TRBJ2-6, with TRBD1 identical over 7 bases. This CDR3 has 15 amino acids. CDR1 is SQVTM, CDR2 ANQGSEA, per germline. The V gene end was trimmed by 6 bases and the J gene end by 0 bases; junction bases not matched to a gene: 5. In nucleotides, the CDR3 is TGCAGCGTGTGGGACAGAGACTCTGGGGCCAACGTCCTGACTTTC. Translation gives CSVWDRDSGANVLTF.

This sequence joins TRBV30 and TRBJ2-7, with D tentatively TRBD2 (6 bases). Germline-derived CDR1 and CDR2 are GTSNPN and SVGIG (reference sequence). The CDR3 loop spans 11 amino acids. Trimming pared 7 bases from V and 6 bases from J, leaving 13 bases between. CDR3 nucleotide sequence: TGTGCCTTGGACTACAATCGCGAGCAGTACTTC. Translated, it gives CALDYNREQYF.

The J gene is TRBJ1-2, the V gene TRBV19; 11 bases match TRBD1. Trimming cost V 5 bases and J 2 bases; bases outside gene matches: 10. The germline V gene encodes CDR1 LNHDA and CDR2 SQIVND (reference sequence). The CDR3 contains 17 residues. The CDR3 coding sequence is TGTGCCAGTAGTGTCCGGGACAGGGGGTATAACAACTATGGCTACACCTTC. Translating gives CASSVRDRGYNNYGYTF.

This chain connects TRBV5-1 to TRBJ2-5; D not resolved. Germline CDR1 and CDR2: SGHRS and YFSETQ. This CDR3 region has 13 residues. V lost 0 bases and J lost 2, with 5 bases in between. This CDR3 reads CASSLVGQETQYF. The CDR3 nucleotides read TGCGCCAGCAGCTTGGTGGGGCAAGAGACCCAGTACTTC.

This clone has just one count. V and J are TRBV5-1 and TRBJ1-2; the D gene is possibly TRBD1 (5 bases). This CDR3 has 14 residues. Germline lookup yields CDR1 SGHRS and CDR2 YFSETQ. Deletions cut 0 bases from V and 6 bases from J, with 12 bases between. The CDR3 region has the DNA TGCGCCAGCAGCTTGGGTGTCAGGGATCATGGCTACACCTTC. Its protein is CASSLGVRDHGYTF.

This clone was seen once. CDR3 in amino acids: CASSLGLAVGYEQYF. The CDR3 DNA reads TGTGCCAGCAGCTTAGGACTAGCGGTTGGGTACGAGCAGTACTTC. V usage is TRBV11-2 and J usage is TRBJ2-7; 9 positions match TRBD2. Trimming cost V 1 base and J 4 bases; bases outside gene matches: 5. The CDR3 runs to 15 residues. Germline loops: CDR1 SGHAT, CDR2 FQNNGV.

This chain joins TRBV9 and TRBJ1-5; D unclear. Trimming stripped 0 bases from V and 7 bases from J, with 14 bases between. Germline V lookup: CDR1 SGDLS, CDR2 YYNGEE. There are 15 residues in the CDR3. CDR3 amino acids: CASSVEGQPGQPQHF. CDR3 nucleotides: TGTGCCAGCAGCGTAGAAGGGCAGCCGGGGCAGCCCCAGCATTTT. Using reference TRBV9 and TRBJ1-5 for the parts outside the CDR3, the full variable domain is DSGVTQTPKHLITATGQRVTLRCSPRSGDLSVYWYQQSLDQGLQFLIQYYNGEERAKGNILERFSAQQFPDLHSELNLSSLELGDSALYFCASSVEGQPGQPQHFGDGTRLSIL.

The V and J genes are TRBV24-1 and TRBJ2-1; D unresolved. Per germline, CDR1 KGHDR and CDR2 SFDVKD. This CDR3 spans 12 amino acids. Trimming took off 4 bases at V and 4 bases at J, with 4 bases between the two ends. The DNA for the CDR3 is TGTGCCACCAGTGACCTATACAATGAGCAGTTCTTC. Protein product: CATSDLYNEQFF.

The chain combines TRBV6-6 with TRBJ1-3; unclear D gene. The CDR3 sequence is 14 residues long. Trimming took 6 bases from V and 2 from J, leaving 11 bases between them. CDR1 is MNHNY and CDR2 is SVGAGI in the germline V gene (reference sequence). This CDR3 is CASRVDGAGNTIYF. DNA of the CDR3: TGTGCCAGCAGGGTGGACGGTGCTGGAAACACCATATATTTT.

The rearrangement uses TRBV6-2 or TRBV6-3 and TRBJ2-6; 7 nucleotides agree with TRBD1. V lost 5 bases and J lost 3; bases outside the gene matches: 4. Germline CDR1 reads MNHEY; CDR2 reads SVGEGT. There are 15 residues in the CDR3. DNA of the CDR3: TGTGCCAGCAGTCGGACAGGTGGTGGGGCCAACGTCCTGACTTTC. This codes for CASSRTGGGANVLTF.

The CDR3 is CASSYSVPPLAVSSYEQYF. CDR3 nucleotide sequence: TGTGCCAGCAGTTACTCAGTCCCCCCTCTAGCGGTAAGCTCCTACGAGCAGTACTTC. V and J are TRBV6-2 or TRBV6-3 and TRBJ2-7; 7 positions match TRBD2. CDR1 and CDR2 (germline): MNHEY, SVGEGT. V shed 0 bases and J 0 bases; nucleotides not matched to a gene: 14. The CDR3 totals 19 residues.

The table lists this clone with a count of one. The rearrangement joins TRBV11-2 to TRBJ2-1; 8 positions match TRBD1. Trimming cost V 3 bases and J 6 bases; bases outside gene matches: 7. Germline V CDR1 and CDR2: SGHAT, FQNNGV. The CDR3 loop spans 15 amino acids. The CDR3 DNA follows: TGTGCCAGCAGCTTGACAGGGGCTCGGCTCAATGAGCAGTTCTTC. Translating gives CASSLTGARLNEQFF.

The chain uses TRBV18 and TRBJ1-3; maybe TRBD1 (6 bases). This CDR3 spans 13 amino acids. Trimming took 6 bases from V and 2 from J, leaving 8 bases between them. Germline V gene lookup returns CDR1 KGHSH and CDR2 LQKENI. The CDR3 coding sequence is TGTGCCAGCTCGGGGGGCCCTGGAAACACCATATATTTT. Protein sequence: CASSGGPGNTIYF. The full variable domain, completed using reference TRBV18 and TRBJ1-3, is NAGVMQNPRHLVRRRGQEARLRCSPMKGHSHVYWYRQLPEEGLKFMVYLQKENIIDESGMPKERFSAEFPKEGPSILRIQQVVRGDSAAYFCASSGGPGNTIYFGEGSWLTVV.

The chain couples TRBV3-1 (or the pseudogene TRBV3-2) to TRBJ2-5; 8 bases are a match to TRBD1. The CDR3 consists of 14 residues. Looked up from germline, CDR1 is LGHDT and CDR2 is YNNKEL (reference sequence). V gave up 8 bases and J gave up 1 base; unmatched junction bases: 6. The chain's CDR3 is CASGDRGTQETQYF. DNA for the CDR3: TGTGCCAGCGGCGACAGGGGAACCCAAGAGACCCAGTACTTC.

The chain is built from TRBV11-2 and TRBJ2-7; 11 bases align to TRBD2. With 0 bases clipped from V and 4 bases from J, the junction kept 5 bases outside the gene matches. The CDR3 totals 16 residues. CDR1 is SGHAT and CDR2 is FQNNGV in the germline V gene. The CDR3 bases are TGTGCCAGCAGCTTAGAACTAATAGCGGGAGGGTACGAGCAGTACTTC. Translating gives CASSLELIAGGYEQYF.

The rearrangement links TRBV4-1 to TRBJ1-1; TRBD1 might be the D (5 bases). Trimming took off 3 bases at V and 9 bases at J, with 11 bases between the two ends. The CDR3 contains 12 residues. Germline V CDR1 and CDR2: MGHRA, YSYEKL. The CDR3 region is CASSQVRDKAFF. The DNA for the CDR3 is TGCGCCAGCAGCCAGGTCAGGGATAAAGCTTTCTTT.

The chain has TRBV10-3 and TRBJ2-3; 10 nucleotides match TRBD2. Germline trimming cut 4 bases from V and 1 base from J; bases unmatched to any gene: 2. The germline V gene encodes CDR1 ENHRY and CDR2 SYGVKD. The CDR3 length is 15 residues. DNA for the CDR3: TGTGCCATCAGTGTCCTAGCGGGGGGCACAGATACGCAGTATTTT. As protein: CAISVLAGGTDTQYF.

This chain joins TRBV10-3 and TRBJ2-7; D gene uncertain. V was clipped by 5 bases and J by 4 bases, with 15 bases between them. Germline assignment: CDR1 ENHRY and CDR2 SYGVKD. This CDR3 contains 14 residues. CDR3 in DNA: TGTGCCATCAGTCGGTCCCTCGTCTTGTACGAGCAGTACTTC. This encodes CAISRSLVLYEQYF.

The chain uses TRBV28 and TRBJ1-6; D is uncertain. CDR3 length equals 15 residues. Germline V gene sequence: CDR1 MDHEN, CDR2 SYDVKM. Trimming stripped 6 bases from V and 0 bases from J, with 9 bases between. The CDR3 loop is CASSPTASYNSPLHF. In DNA form, the CDR3 reads TGTGCCAGCAGCCCCACCGCCTCCTATAATTCACCCCTCCACTTT.

The chain carries TRBV19 and TRBJ2-1, with 9 positions matching TRBD2. Germline CDR1 is LNHDA and CDR2 is SQIVND (reference sequence). V was clipped by 5 bases and J by 6 bases; unmatched bases: 8. The CDR3 is made up of 15 amino acids. This chain's CDR3 is CASSLRGRAFNEQFF. The CDR3 bases are TGTGCCAGTAGTTTACGCGGGAGGGCCTTCAATGAGCAGTTCTTC.